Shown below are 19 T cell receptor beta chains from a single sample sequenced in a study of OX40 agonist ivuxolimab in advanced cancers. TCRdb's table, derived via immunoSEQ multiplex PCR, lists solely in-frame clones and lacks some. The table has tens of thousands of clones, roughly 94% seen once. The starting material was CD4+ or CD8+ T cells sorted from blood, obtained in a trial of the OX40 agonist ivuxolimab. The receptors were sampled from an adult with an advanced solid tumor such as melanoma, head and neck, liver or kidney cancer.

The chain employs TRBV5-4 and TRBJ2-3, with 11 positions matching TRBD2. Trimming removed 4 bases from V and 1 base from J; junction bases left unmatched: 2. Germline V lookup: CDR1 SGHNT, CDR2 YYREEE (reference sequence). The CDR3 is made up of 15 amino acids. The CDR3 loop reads CASSPGLAGTDTQYF. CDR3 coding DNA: TGTGCCAGCAGCCCGGGACTAGCGGGCACAGATACGCAGTATTTT.

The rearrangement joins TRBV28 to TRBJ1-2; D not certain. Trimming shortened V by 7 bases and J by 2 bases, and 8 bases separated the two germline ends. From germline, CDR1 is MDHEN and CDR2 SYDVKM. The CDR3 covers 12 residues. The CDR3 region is CASMPDNYGYTF. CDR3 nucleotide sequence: TGTGCCAGCATGCCGGACAACTATGGCTACACCTTC.

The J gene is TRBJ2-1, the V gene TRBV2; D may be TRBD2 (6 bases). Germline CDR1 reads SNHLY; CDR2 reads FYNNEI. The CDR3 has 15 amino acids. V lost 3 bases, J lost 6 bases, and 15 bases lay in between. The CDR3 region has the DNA TGTGCCAGCAGTGAGGATCGGGGACTTTCCAATGAGCAGTTCTTC. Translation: CASSEDRGLSNEQFF.

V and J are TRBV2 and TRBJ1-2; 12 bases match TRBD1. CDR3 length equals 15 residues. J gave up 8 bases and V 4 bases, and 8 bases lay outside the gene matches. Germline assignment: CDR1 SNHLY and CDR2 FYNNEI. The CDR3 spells CASSGVGQGALGYTF. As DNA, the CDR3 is TGTGCCAGCAGTGGAGTGGGACAGGGGGCGCTCGGCTACACCTTC. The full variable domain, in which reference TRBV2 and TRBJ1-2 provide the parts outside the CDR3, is EPEVTQTPSHQVTQMGQEVILRCVPISNHLYFYWYRQILGQKVEFLVSFYNNEISEKSEIFDDQFSVERPDGSNFTLKIRSTKLEDSAMYFCASSGVGQGALGYTFGSGTRLTVV.

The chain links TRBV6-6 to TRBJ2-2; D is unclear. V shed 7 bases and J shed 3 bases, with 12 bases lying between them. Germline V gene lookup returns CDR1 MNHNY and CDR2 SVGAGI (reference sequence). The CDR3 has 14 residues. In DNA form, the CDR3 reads TGTGCCAGCACCCTATATGCGGACACCGGGGAGCTGTTTTTT. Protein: CASTLYADTGELFF.

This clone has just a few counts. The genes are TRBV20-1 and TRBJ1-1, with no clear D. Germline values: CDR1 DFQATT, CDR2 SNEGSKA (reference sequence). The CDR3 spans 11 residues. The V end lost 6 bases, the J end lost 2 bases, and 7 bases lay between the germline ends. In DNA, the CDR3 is TGCAGTGCCCCGATTAACACTGAAGCTTTCTTT. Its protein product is CSAPINTEAFF.

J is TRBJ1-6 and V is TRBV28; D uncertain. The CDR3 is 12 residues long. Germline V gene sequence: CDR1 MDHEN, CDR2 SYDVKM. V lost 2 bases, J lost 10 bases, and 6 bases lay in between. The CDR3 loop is CASSLNSSPLHF. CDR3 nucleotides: TGTGCCAGCAGTTTAAACAGCTCACCCCTCCACTTT.

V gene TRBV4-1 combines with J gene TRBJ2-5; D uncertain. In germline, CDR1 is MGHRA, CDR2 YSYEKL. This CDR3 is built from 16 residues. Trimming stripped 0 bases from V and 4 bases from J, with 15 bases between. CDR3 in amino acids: CASSQDEKGRLETQYF. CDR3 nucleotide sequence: TGCGCCAGCAGCCAAGATGAGAAGGGTCGGTTAGAGACCCAGTACTTC.

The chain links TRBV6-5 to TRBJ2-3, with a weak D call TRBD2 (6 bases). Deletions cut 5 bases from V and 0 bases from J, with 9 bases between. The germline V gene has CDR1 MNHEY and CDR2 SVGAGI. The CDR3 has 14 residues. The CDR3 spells CASSETSSTDTQYF. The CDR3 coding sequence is TGTGCCAGCAGTGAGACTAGTAGCACAGATACGCAGTATTTT.

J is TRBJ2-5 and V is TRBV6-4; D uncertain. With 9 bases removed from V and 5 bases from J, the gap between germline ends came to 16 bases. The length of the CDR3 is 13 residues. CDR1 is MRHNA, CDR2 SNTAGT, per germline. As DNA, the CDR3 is TGTGCCAGACGAACAGTCGCCTGGGAGACCCAGTACTTC. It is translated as CARRTVAWETQYF.

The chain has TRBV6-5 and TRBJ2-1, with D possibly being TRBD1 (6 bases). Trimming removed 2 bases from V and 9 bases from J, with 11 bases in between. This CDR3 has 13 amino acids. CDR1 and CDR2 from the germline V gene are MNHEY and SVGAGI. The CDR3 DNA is TGTGCCAGCAGTTACCGGGAAGGGGGTGAGCAGTTCTTC. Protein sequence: CASSYREGGEQFF.

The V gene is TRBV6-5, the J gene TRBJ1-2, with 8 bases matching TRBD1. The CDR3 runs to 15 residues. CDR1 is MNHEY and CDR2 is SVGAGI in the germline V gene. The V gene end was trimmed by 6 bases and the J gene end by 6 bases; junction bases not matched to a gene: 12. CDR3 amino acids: CASSRTGLVVDGYTF. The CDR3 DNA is TGTGCCAGCAGCCGGACAGGGTTGGTGGTCGATGGCTACACCTTC.

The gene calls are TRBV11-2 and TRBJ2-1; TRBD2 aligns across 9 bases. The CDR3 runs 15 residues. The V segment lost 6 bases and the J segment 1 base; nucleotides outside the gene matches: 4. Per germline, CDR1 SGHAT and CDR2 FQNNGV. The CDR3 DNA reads TGTGCCAGCAGTTTGACTAGCGGTTCCTACAATGAGCAGTTCTTC. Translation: CASSLTSGSYNEQFF.

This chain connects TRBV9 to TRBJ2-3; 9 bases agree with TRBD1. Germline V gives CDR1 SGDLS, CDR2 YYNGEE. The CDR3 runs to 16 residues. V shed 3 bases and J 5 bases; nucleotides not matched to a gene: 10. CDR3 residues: CASSAKGQGWGDTQYF. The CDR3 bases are TGTGCCAGCAGCGCCAAGGGACAGGGATGGGGAGATACGCAGTATTTT.

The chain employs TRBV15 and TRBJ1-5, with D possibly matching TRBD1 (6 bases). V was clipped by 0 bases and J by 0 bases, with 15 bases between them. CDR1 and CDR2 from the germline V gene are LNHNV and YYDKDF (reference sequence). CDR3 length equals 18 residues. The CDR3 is CATSRDPGEWGSNQPQHF. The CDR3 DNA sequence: TGTGCCACCAGCAGAGATCCAGGGGAATGGGGTAGCAATCAGCCCCAGCATTTT.

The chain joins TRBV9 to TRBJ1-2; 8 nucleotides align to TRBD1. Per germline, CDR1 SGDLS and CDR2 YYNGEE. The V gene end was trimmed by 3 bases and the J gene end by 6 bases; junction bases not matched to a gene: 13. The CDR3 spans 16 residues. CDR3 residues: CASSAVPTDRADGYTF. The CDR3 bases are TGTGCCAGCAGCGCCGTCCCCACGGACAGGGCGGATGGCTACACCTTC.

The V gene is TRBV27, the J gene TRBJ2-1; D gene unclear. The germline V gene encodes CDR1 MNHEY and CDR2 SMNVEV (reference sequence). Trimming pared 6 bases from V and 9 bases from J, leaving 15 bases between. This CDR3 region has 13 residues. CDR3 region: CASSQGPVGEQFF. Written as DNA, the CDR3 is TGTGCCAGCAGCCAAGGACCGGTAGGTGAGCAGTTCTTC.

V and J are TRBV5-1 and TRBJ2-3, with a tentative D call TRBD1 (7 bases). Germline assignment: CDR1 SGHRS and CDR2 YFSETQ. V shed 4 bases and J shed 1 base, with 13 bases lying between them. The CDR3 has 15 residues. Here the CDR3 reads CASSLRDSGTDTQYF. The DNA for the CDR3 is TGCGCCAGCAGCCTGCGGGACAGCGGCACAGATACGCAGTATTTT.

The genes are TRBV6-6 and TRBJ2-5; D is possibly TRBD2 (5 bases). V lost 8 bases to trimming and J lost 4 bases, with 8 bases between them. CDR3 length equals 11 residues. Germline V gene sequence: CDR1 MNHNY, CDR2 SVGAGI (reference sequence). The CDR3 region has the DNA TGTGCCAGCGCTGGAGGAGAGACCCAGTACTTC. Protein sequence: CASAGGETQYF.